This T cell receptor (beta chain) was obtained from a study of T-cell reconstitution after alpha-beta-depleted transplantation in children. About this clonotype: Its matching antigen is unknown.

Overall study findings and caveats: Reports say that about two months after transplant, the alpha-beta T cells came out of several hundred graft clones that had expanded. Recipient T cells and thymic progenitors that survived were the source of the high TCRbeta diversity seen at day 60 in some patients. One year after transplant, T-cell counts and diversity came mostly from newly produced T cells.

A TCRbeta library incorporating unique molecular identifiers was prepared. TCRdb fed the PCR reads into MiXCR, producing one record per CDR3 protein. Among some 840,000 distinct CDR3 sequences listed, approximately 15% were seen once. V dropped 5 bases and J dropped 0; count of bases not matched to a gene: 10. In germline, CDR1 is SGHAT, CDR2 FQDESV (reference sequence). This CDR3 region has 18 residues. This clonotype was sampled from a male patient younger than 18 who had a stem cell transplant for acute lymphoblastic leukemia, so the T cells may come from the graft donor. The gene calls are TRBV11-1 and TRBJ2-6, with 7 bases matching TRBD1. The input for sequencing was PBMCs, mostly from graft donor cells, taken 360 days after TCRalphabeta/CD19-depleted stem cell transplant. DNA for the CDR3: TGTGCCAGCAGCCCAGGGACAGTAGCCTTCTCTGGGGCCAACGTCCTGACTTTC. Amino acids: CASSPGTVAFSGANVLTF. The variable domain in full, completed from reference TRBV11-1 and TRBJ2-6, reads EAEVAQSPRYKITEKSQAVAFWCDPISGHATLYWYRQILGQGPELLVQFQDESVVDDSQLPKDRFSAERLKGVDSTLKIQPAELGDSAMYLCASSPGTVAFSGANVLTFGAGSRLTVL.